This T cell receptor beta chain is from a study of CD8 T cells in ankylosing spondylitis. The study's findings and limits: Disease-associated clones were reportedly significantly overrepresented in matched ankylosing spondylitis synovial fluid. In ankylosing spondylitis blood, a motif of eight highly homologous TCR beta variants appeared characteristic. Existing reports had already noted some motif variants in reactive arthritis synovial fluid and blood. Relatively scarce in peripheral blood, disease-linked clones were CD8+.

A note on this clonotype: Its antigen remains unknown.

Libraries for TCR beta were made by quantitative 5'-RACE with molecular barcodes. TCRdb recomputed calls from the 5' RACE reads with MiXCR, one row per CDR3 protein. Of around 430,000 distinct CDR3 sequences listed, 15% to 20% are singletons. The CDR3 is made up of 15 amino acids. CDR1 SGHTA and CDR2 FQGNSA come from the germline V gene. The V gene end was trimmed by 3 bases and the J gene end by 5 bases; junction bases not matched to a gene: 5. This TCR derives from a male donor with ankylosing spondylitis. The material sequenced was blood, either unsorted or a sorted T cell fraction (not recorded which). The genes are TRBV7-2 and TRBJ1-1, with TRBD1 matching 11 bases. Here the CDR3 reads CASSFGGTGGTEAFF. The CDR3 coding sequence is TGTGCCAGCAGCTTTGGGGGGACAGGGGGAACTGAAGCTTTCTTT.